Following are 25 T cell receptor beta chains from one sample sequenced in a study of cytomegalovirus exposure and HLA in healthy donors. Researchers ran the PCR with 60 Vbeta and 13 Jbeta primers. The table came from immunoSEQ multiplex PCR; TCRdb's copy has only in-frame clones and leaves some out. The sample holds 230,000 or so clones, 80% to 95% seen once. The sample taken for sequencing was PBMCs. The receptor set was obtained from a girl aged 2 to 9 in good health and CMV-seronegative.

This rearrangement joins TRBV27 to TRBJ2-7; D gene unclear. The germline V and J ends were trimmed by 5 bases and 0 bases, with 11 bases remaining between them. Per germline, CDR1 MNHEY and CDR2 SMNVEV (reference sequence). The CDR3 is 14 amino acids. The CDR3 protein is CASSPDRGSYEQYF. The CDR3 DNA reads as TGTGCCAGCAGTCCCGATCGCGGCTCCTACGAGCAGTACTTC.

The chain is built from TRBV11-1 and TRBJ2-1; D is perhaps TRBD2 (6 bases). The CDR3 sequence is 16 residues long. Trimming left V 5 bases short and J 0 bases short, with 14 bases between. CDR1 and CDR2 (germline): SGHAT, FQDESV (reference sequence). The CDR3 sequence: CASSQLGLSSYNEQFF. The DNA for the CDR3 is TGTGCCAGCAGCCAACTGGGACTGAGCTCCTACAATGAGCAGTTCTTC.

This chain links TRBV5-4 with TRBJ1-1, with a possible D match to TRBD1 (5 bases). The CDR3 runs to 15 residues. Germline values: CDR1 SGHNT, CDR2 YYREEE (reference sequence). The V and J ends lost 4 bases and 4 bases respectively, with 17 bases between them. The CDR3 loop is CASSRTPRDATEAFF. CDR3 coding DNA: TGTGCCAGCAGCCGGACACCCCGAGATGCCACTGAAGCTTTCTTT.

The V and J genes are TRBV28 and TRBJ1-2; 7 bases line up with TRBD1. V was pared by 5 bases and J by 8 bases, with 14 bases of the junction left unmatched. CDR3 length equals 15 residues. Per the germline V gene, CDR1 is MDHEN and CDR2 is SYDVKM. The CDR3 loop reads CASSLTLLSQGGYTF. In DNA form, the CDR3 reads TGTGCCAGCAGTCTCACACTCCTCTCACAGGGGGGCTACACCTTC.

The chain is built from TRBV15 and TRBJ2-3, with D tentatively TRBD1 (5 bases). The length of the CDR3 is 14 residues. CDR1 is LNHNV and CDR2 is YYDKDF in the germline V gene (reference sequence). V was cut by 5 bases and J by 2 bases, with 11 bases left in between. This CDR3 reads CATSLQGDTDTQYF. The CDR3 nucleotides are TGTGCCACCAGCCTCCAGGGTGACACAGATACGCAGTATTTT. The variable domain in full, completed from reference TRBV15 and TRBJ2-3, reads DAMVIQNPRYQVTQFGKPVTLSCSQTLNHNVMYWYQQKSSQAPKLLFHYYDKDFNNEADTPDNFQSRRPNTSFCFLDIRSPGLGDTAMYLCATSLQGDTDTQYFGPGTRLTVL.

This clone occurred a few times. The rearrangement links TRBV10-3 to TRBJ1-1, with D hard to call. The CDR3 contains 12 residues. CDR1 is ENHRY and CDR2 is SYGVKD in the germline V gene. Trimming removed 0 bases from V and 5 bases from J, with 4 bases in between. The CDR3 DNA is TGTGCCATCAGTGAGTCAGCGACTGAAGCTTTCTTT. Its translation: CAISESATEAFF.

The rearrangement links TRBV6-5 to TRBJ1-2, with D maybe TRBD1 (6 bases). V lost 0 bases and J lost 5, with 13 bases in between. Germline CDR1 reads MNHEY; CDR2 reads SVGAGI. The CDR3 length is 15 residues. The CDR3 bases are TGTGCCAGCAGTTACTCACGGGGGGCCGGGTATGGCTACACCTTC. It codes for CASSYSRGAGYGYTF.

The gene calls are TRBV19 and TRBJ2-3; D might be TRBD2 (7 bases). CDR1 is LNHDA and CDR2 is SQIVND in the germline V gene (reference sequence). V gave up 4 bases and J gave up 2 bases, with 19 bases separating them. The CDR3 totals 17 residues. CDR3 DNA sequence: TGTGCCAGTAGTACGAGGGGGGGTCCTCAGTACACAGATACGCAGTATTTT. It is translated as CASSTRGGPQYTDTQYF.

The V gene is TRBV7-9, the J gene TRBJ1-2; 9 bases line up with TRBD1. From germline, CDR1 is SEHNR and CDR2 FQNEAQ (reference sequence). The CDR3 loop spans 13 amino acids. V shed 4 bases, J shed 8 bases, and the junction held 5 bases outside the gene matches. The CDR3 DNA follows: TGTGCCAGCAGCTCACCGGGACAGGGAGGCTACACCTTC. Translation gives CASSSPGQGGYTF.

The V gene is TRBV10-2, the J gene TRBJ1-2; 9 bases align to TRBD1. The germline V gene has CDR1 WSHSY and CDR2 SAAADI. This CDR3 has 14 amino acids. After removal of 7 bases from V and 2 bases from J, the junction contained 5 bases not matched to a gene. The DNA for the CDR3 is TGCGCCAGCAATGGACAGGGGACAAACTATGGCTACACCTTC. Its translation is CASNGQGTNYGYTF.

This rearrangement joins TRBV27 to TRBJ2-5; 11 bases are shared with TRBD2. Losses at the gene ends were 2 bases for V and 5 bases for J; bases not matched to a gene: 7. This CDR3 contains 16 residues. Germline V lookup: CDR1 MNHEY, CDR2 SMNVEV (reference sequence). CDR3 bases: TGTGCCAGCAGTTTACGTAGCGGGGGGGCTGGGGAGACCCAGTACTTC. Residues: CASSLRSGGAGETQYF.

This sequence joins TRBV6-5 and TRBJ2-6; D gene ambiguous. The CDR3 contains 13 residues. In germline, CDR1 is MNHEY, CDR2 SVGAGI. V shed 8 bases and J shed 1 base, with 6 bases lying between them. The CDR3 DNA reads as TGTGCCAGCCGAGAGTCTGGGGCCAACGTCCTGACTTTC. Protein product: CASRESGANVLTF.

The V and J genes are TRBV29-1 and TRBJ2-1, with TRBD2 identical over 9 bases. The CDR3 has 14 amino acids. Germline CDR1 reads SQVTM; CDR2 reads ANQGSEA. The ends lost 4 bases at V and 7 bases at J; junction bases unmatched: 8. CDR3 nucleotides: TGCAGCGTTGTCCTGGGCGGGAGGGTAAATGAGCAGTTCTTC. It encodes CSVVLGGRVNEQFF.

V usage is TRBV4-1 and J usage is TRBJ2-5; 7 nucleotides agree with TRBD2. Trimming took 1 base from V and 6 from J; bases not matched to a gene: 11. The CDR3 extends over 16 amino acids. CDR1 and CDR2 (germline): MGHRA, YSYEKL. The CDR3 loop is CASSQGDSGVIKTQYF. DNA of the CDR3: TGCGCCAGCAGCCAAGGAGACAGCGGGGTCATCAAGACCCAGTACTTC.

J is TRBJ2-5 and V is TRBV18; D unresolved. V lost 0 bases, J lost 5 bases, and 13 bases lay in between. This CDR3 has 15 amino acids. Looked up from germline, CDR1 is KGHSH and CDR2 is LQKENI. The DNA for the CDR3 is TGTGCCAGCTCACCACCGTCTAGGCGCGAGGAGACCCAGTACTTC. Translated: CASSPPSRREETQYF.

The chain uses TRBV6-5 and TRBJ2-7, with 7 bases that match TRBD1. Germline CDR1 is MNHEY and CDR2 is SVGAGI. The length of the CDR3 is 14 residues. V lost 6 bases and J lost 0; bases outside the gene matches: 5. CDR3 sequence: CASRIRQGSYEQYF. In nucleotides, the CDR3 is TGTGCCAGCAGGATAAGACAGGGCTCCTACGAGCAGTACTTC.

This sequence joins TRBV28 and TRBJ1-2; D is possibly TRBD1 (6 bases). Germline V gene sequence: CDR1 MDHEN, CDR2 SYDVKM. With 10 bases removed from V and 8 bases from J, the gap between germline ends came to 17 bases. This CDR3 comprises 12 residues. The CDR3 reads CATVQGPEGYTF. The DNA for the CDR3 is TGTGCCACCGTACAGGGACCCGAAGGCTACACCTTC.

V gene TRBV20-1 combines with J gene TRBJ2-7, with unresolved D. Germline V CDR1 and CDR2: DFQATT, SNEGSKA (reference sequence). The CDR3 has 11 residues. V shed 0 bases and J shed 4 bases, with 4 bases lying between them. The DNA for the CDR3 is TGCAGTGCTAGAGATTCATACGAGCAGTACTTC. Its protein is CSARDSYEQYF.

As DNA, the CDR3 is TGTGCCAGCAGGGCGGGGACAGGGGTGTACGAGCAGTACTTC. This translates into CASRAGTGVYEQYF. The chain has TRBV6-6 and TRBJ2-7, with 10 positions matching TRBD1. The V gene's germline CDR1 is MNHNY and CDR2 SVGAGI (reference sequence). The V and J ends lost 6 bases and 4 bases, in that order; junction bases with no gene match: 6. The CDR3 runs 14 residues.

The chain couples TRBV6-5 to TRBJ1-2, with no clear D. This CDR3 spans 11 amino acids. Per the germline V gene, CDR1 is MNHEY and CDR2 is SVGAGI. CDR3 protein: CAARRGYGYTF. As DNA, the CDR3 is TGTGCGGCGAGGAGAGGCTATGGCTACACCTTC.

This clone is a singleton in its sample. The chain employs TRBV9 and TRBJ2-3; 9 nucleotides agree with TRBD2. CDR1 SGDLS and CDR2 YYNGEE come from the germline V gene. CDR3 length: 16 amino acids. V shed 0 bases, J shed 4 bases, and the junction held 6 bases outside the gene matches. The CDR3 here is CASSVGAGGPADTQYF. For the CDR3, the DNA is TGTGCCAGCAGCGTAGGGGCGGGAGGGCCCGCAGATACGCAGTATTTT.

The CDR3 bases are TGTGCCAGCAGCCAAATCGGGGTTATGGAGACCCAGTACTTC. Translating it yields CASSQIGVMETQYF. The chain joins TRBV27 to TRBJ2-5; perhaps TRBD2 as D (5 bases). V was cut by 6 bases and J by 5 bases, with 16 bases left in between. Per germline, CDR1 MNHEY and CDR2 SMNVEV (reference sequence). The CDR3 is made up of 14 amino acids.

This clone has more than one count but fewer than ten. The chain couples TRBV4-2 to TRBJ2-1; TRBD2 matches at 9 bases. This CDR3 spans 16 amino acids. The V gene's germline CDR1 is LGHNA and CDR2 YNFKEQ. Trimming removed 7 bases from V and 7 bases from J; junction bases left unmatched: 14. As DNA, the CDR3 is TGTGCCAGCAAATGGGGGGGCGGGAGGGCCACTAATGAGCAGTTCTTC. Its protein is CASKWGGGRATNEQFF.

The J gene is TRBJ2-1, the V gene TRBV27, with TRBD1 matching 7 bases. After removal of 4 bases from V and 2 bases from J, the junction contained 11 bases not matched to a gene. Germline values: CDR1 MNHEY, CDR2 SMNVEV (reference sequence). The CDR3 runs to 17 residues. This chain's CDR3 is CASSYPRQGTTYNEQFF. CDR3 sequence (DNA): TGTGCCAGCAGTTACCCTCGACAGGGAACTACCTACAATGAGCAGTTCTTC.

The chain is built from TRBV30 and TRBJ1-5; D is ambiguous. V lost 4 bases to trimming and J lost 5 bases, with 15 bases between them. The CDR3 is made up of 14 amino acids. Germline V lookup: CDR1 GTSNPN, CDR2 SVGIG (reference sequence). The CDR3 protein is CAWNRGGTDQPQHF. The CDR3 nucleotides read TGTGCCTGGAACCGCGGCGGAACGGATCAGCCCCAGCATTTT.